Following are 29 T cell receptor beta chains from one sample sequenced in a study of shared clonotypes between healthy human individuals. Sequencing was performed with immunoSEQ multiplex PCR; in TCRdb, only in-frame clones are kept and a portion is missing. The table shows about 2.4 million clones, with 85% to 95% occurring only once. The specimen sequenced was naive CD4+ T cells sorted from blood. The sample's subset: CD45RA+ positively selected. Receptors originate from a man between 18 and 35 years old in good health.

CDR3 in amino acids: CASSGKRTGGAFF. The CDR3 region has the DNA TGTGCCAGCAGTGGAAAAAGGACAGGGGGAGCTTTCTTT. This chain connects TRBV6-1 to TRBJ1-1, with 10 bases lining up with TRBD1. Per the germline V gene, CDR1 is MNHNS and CDR2 is SASEGT. The CDR3 contains 13 residues. J was trimmed by 10 bases and V by 4 bases; bases with no gene match: 6.

This clone was detected once. The chain links TRBV18 to TRBJ1-3; D gene uncertain. V was shortened by 6 bases and J by 0 bases, with 6 bases between the two germline ends. The CDR3 has 13 residues. CDR1 KGHSH and CDR2 LQKENI come from the germline V gene. The CDR3 nucleotides read TGTGCCAGCTCGACCGACTCTGGAAACACCATATATTTT. Amino acid sequence: CASSTDSGNTIYF.

The CDR3 spells CASSGQVGGPYEQYF. The CDR3 region has the DNA TGCGCCAGCAGCGGACAGGTTGGGGGGCCCTACGAGCAGTACTTC. The V gene is TRBV5-1, the J gene TRBJ2-7, with D perhaps TRBD1 (7 bases). Trimming stripped 4 bases from V and 2 bases from J, with 16 bases between. Per germline, CDR1 SGHRS and CDR2 YFSETQ. The CDR3 is 15 amino acids.

The chain employs TRBV27 and TRBJ2-1; 7 bases are shared with TRBD1. In germline, CDR1 is MNHEY, CDR2 SMNVEV (reference sequence). Trimming at V came to 6 bases and at J to 10 bases, leaving 9 bases not matched to a gene. This CDR3 is built from 13 residues. The CDR3 sequence: CASSPTGPGEQFF. Written as DNA, the CDR3 is TGTGCCAGCAGCCCGACAGGGCCAGGAGAGCAGTTCTTC.

This chain joins TRBV7-2 and TRBJ2-3; 7 bases align to TRBD1. Losses at the gene ends were 5 bases for V and 6 bases for J; bases not matched to a gene: 5. The CDR3 is 13 residues long. CDR1 and CDR2 (germline): SGHTA, FQGNSA. The CDR3 nucleotides read TGTGCCAGCAGCACACAGGGGTGGGATACGCAGTATTTT. Its translation: CASSTQGWDTQYF.

The V gene is TRBV10-3, the J gene TRBJ2-2; 7 bases line up with TRBD1. The CDR3 runs to 15 residues. Losses at the gene ends were 2 bases for V and 3 bases for J; bases not matched to a gene: 3. Germline CDR1 ENHRY, CDR2 SYGVKD. CDR3 region: CAISEAGGDTGELFF. The CDR3 region has the DNA TGTGCCATCAGTGAGGCAGGGGGTGACACCGGGGAGCTGTTTTTT.

This clone was found once. V gene TRBV7-9 combines with J gene TRBJ2-7; 9 bases map to TRBD2. The CDR3 loop spans 16 amino acids. CDR1 SEHNR and CDR2 FQNEAQ come from the germline V gene (reference sequence). Trimming cost V 5 bases and J 2 bases; bases outside gene matches: 10. This CDR3 reads CASSPQLAGVPYEQYF. Here the CDR3 DNA reads TGTGCCAGCAGCCCCCAACTAGCGGGTGTACCCTACGAGCAGTACTTC. Complete variable domain (other parts from reference TRBV7-9 and TRBJ2-7): DTGVSQNPRHKITKRGQNVTFRCDPISEHNRLYWYRQTLGQGPEFLTYFQNEAQLEKSRLLSDRFSAERPKGSFSTLEIQRTEQGDSAMYLCASSPQLAGVPYEQYFGPGTRLTVT.

The chain uses TRBV2 and TRBJ2-5; D is tentatively TRBD1 or TRBD2 (6 bases each). Germline CDR1 and CDR2: SNHLY and FYNNEI. The germline V and J ends were trimmed by 6 bases and 6 bases, with 20 bases remaining between them. CDR3 length: 15 residues. CDR3 loop: CASREQGGGLKTQYF. For the CDR3, the DNA is TGTGCCAGCAGAGAACAGGGAGGAGGGTTGAAGACCCAGTACTTC.

This rearrangement joins TRBV6-5 to TRBJ1-1; the match to TRBD1 covers 8 bases. The CDR3 length is 14 residues. The germline V gene has CDR1 MNHEY and CDR2 SVGAGI. V dropped 5 bases and J dropped 4; count of bases not matched to a gene: 6. The CDR3 region is CASSRRQGITEAFF. As DNA, the CDR3 is TGTGCCAGCAGTCGCCGACAGGGGATCACTGAAGCTTTCTTT.

This sequence joins TRBV7-9 and TRBJ2-3; D gene ambiguous. CDR1 is SEHNR, CDR2 FQNEAQ, per germline (reference sequence). The V end lost 2 bases, the J end lost 1 base, and 4 bases lay between the germline ends. The CDR3 loop spans 13 amino acids. In DNA, the CDR3 is TGTGCCAGCAGCTTACATGGCACAGATACGCAGTATTTT. Translation gives CASSLHGTDTQYF.

The J gene is TRBJ1-1, the V gene TRBV5-1; TRBD1 is a possible D gene (6 bases). V was pared by 4 bases and J by 8 bases, with 12 bases between. Germline loops: CDR1 SGHRS, CDR2 YFSETQ. CDR3 size: 12 residues. Written as DNA, the CDR3 is TGCGCCAGCAGCCCGGAGGGGGTAGAAGCTTTCTTT. Amino acids: CASSPEGVEAFF.

The V call is TRBV2, the J call TRBJ2-5; 10 bases map to TRBD2. V trimming: 3 bases; J trimming: 2 bases; junction bases outside the gene matches: 3. The CDR3 covers 15 residues. CDR1 SNHLY and CDR2 FYNNEI come from the germline V gene. CDR3 protein: CASSELAGAQETQYF. CDR3 DNA: TGTGCCAGCAGTGAGCTAGCGGGGGCTCAAGAGACCCAGTACTTC. Filled out from reference TRBV2 and TRBJ2-5, the complete variable domain reads EPEVTQTPSHQVTQMGQEVILRCVPISNHLYFYWYRQILGQKVEFLVSFYNNEISEKSEIFDDQFSVERPDGSNFTLKIRSTKLEDSAMYFCASSELAGAQETQYFGPGTRLLVL.

This chain connects TRBV11-3 to TRBJ2-1; possibly TRBD2 for D (5 bases). V was cut by 6 bases and J by 10 bases, with 13 bases left in between. CDR3 length: 12 amino acids. Germline V gene lookup returns CDR1 SGHNT and CDR2 YENEEA. In DNA, the CDR3 is TGTGCCAGCAGTCGAGAAGGCGGGGAGCAGTTCTTC. Its protein product is CASSREGGEQFF.

The chain employs TRBV6-5 and TRBJ1-1; unclear D gene. Germline assignment: CDR1 MNHEY and CDR2 SVGAGI. This CDR3 has 14 amino acids. The V gene lost 5 bases and the J gene lost 1 base, with 11 bases spanning the gap. CDR3 bases: TGTGCCAGCAGTCCCTGGGTGTCGAACACTGAAGCTTTCTTT. Translating it yields CASSPWVSNTEAFF.

J is TRBJ1-5 and V is TRBV14; unclear D gene. The CDR3 runs to 13 residues. The V gene lost 2 bases and the J gene lost 6 bases, with 8 bases spanning the gap. From germline, CDR1 is SGHDN and CDR2 FVKESK. This CDR3 reads CASSQSATQPQHF. In DNA form, the CDR3 reads TGTGCCAGCAGCCAATCTGCAACTCAGCCCCAGCATTTT.

The rearrangement joins TRBV5-1 to TRBJ2-7; D is ambiguous. V lost 5 bases to trimming and J lost 7 bases, with 19 bases between them. This CDR3 region has 14 residues. Germline assignment: CDR1 SGHRS and CDR2 YFSETQ. Here the CDR3 DNA reads TGCGCCAGCAGTTCCGCCAACCGGCGAGGTGAGCAGTACTTC. Encoded protein: CASSSANRRGEQYF.

The rearrangement uses TRBV19 and TRBJ1-4; TRBD1 might be the D (5 bases). The germline V gene encodes CDR1 LNHDA and CDR2 SQIVND (reference sequence). This CDR3 has 10 amino acids. Trimming left V 11 bases short and J 10 bases short, with 11 bases between. The CDR3 DNA sequence: TGTGCCTCCTATGGGGGAAAACTGTTTTTT. This gives the protein CASYGGKLFF.

The CDR3 loop is CASSLGPGGTYEQYF. The CDR3 bases are TGTGCCAGCAGCTTAGGACCAGGGGGCACCTACGAGCAGTACTTC. The chain joins TRBV7-2 to TRBJ2-7, with 8 bases aligning to TRBD1. CDR1 is SGHTA, CDR2 FQGNSA, per germline. Trimming removed 1 base from V and 2 bases from J; junction bases left unmatched: 4. CDR3 length: 15 amino acids.

V and J are TRBV5-1 and TRBJ2-3, with D possibly being TRBD2 (5 bases). The germline CDR1 and CDR2 sequences are SGHRS and YFSETQ. The V gene lost 4 bases and the J gene lost 2 bases, with 8 bases spanning the gap. The CDR3 has 13 residues. The CDR3 DNA reads as TGCGCCAGCAGCCCCGGGGTCACAGATACGCAGTATTTT. Its translation is CASSPGVTDTQYF. Looking up the rest from reference TRBV5-1 and TRBJ2-3 gives the full variable domain: KAGVTQTPRYLIKTRGQQVTLSCSPISGHRSVSWYQQTPGQGLQFLFEYFSETQRNKGNFPGRFSGRQFSNSRSEMNVSTLELGDSALYLCASSPGVTDTQYFGPGTRLTVL.

The rearrangement joins TRBV28 to TRBJ1-2; weak D call: TRBD1 (5 bases). CDR1 and CDR2 from the germline V gene are MDHEN and SYDVKM. The V gene lost 5 bases and the J gene lost 4 bases, with 14 bases spanning the gap. The CDR3 extends over 14 amino acids. The CDR3, as DNA: TGTGCCAGCAGTCAGGGACGGGGAGGCTATGGCTACACCTTC. Translating it yields CASSQGRGGYGYTF.

The count of this clone is one. The chain carries TRBV6-6 and TRBJ1-2; 7 bases line up with TRBD1. CDR3 size: 15 residues. With V trimmed by 0 bases and J by 3 bases, 4 bases remained unmatched. Per the germline V gene, CDR1 is MNHNY and CDR2 is SVGAGI (reference sequence). For the CDR3, the DNA is TGTGCCAGCAGTTACTCTCCCGGGACAGACTATGGCTACACCTTC. Translated, it gives CASSYSPGTDYGYTF.

V gene TRBV28 combines with J gene TRBJ2-7; D remains unclear. This CDR3 is built from 12 residues. The germline CDR1 and CDR2 sequences are MDHEN and SYDVKM. V lost 6 bases to trimming and J lost 5 bases, with 11 bases between them. The CDR3 nucleotides read TGTGCCAGCAGGGAATCTGAAGACGAGCAGTACTTC. Translated: CASRESEDEQYF.

The CDR3 sequence is CASSLAATSGAYNEQFF. The CDR3 region has the DNA TGTGCCAGCAGCTTGGCTGCAACTAGCGGGGCCTACAATGAGCAGTTCTTC. V and J are TRBV7-2 and TRBJ2-1; 10 bases match TRBD2. CDR1 is SGHTA and CDR2 is FQGNSA in the germline V gene. V lost 3 bases and J lost 2; bases outside the gene matches: 7. The CDR3 is 17 residues long.

Comments on this clone: This specimen includes other DNA sequences encoding the same CDR3. The chain links TRBV6-5 to TRBJ2-7; TRBD1 matches 9 bases. V was clipped by 0 bases and J by 2 bases; unmatched bases: 2. From germline, CDR1 is MNHEY and CDR2 SVGAGI. This CDR3 has 15 amino acids. CDR3 coding DNA: TGTGCCAGCAGTTACTCGGACAGGGGACCCTACGAGCAGTACTTC. Translating it yields CASSYSDRGPYEQYF.

The genes are TRBV7-2 and TRBJ2-4; unclear D gene. The V gene lost 1 base and the J gene lost 7 bases, with 8 bases spanning the gap. The germline V gene encodes CDR1 SGHTA and CDR2 FQGNSA. The CDR3 is 13 residues long. This CDR3 is CASSLGGTNIQYF. Written as DNA, the CDR3 is TGTGCCAGCAGCTTAGGGGGTACGAACATTCAGTACTTC. Full variable domain (outside the CDR3, taken from reference TRBV7-2 and TRBJ2-4): GAGVSQSPSNKVTEKGKDVELRCDPISGHTALYWYRQSLGQGLEFLIYFQGNSAPDKSGLPSDRFSAERTGGSVSTLTIQRTQQEDSAVYLCASSLGGTNIQYFGAGTRLSVL.

The V and J genes are TRBV6-1 and TRBJ1-3, with D perhaps TRBD1 (6 bases). This CDR3 is 16 amino acids long. Trimming stripped 4 bases from V and 0 bases from J, with 13 bases between. Per the germline V gene, CDR1 is MNHNS and CDR2 is SASEGT. The CDR3, as DNA: TGTGCCAGCAGTGTGCTACAGGGACCCTCTGGAAACACCATATATTTT. Protein product: CASSVLQGPSGNTIYF.

The chain is built from TRBV5-4 and TRBJ2-1, with TRBD2 matching over 9 bases. This CDR3 spans 18 amino acids. The J segment lost 2 bases and the V segment lost 4 bases, leaving 13 bases of the junction unmatched. CDR1 and CDR2 (germline): SGHNT, YYREEE (reference sequence). The CDR3 spells CASSPVHQREVAYNEQFF. The CDR3 DNA follows: TGTGCCAGCAGCCCAGTCCACCAGCGGGAGGTCGCCTACAATGAGCAGTTCTTC.

The chain couples TRBV6-4 to TRBJ1-5, with a weak D call TRBD1 (5 bases). The V end was cut by 8 bases, the J end by 5 bases, with 16 bases between. The CDR3 spans 14 residues. Germline CDR1 and CDR2: MRHNA and SNTAGT. CDR3 loop: CASPPARAYQPQHF. CDR3 nucleotides: TGTGCCAGCCCCCCGGCCAGGGCGTATCAGCCCCAGCATTTT.

The rearrangement joins TRBV7-9 to TRBJ1-1; TRBD1 aligns across 7 bases. Germline V lookup: CDR1 SEHNR, CDR2 FQNEAQ (reference sequence). This CDR3 is 15 amino acids long. V shed 5 bases, J shed 4 bases, and the junction held 10 bases outside the gene matches. In DNA, the CDR3 is TGTGCCAGCAGCCGCTCACAGGGGATCGGCACTGAAGCTTTCTTT. This sequence encodes CASSRSQGIGTEAFF.